One sample yielded the 25 T cell receptor beta chains listed below, sequenced in a study of T cells in Graves' hyperthyroidism and ophthalmopathy. RNA transcripts served as the template for amplifying TCR beta CDR3 regions. The HTBI primer set drove a first-round RT-PCR of the TCR CDR3. TCRdb analysed the multiplex PCR reads with MiXCR anew, one entry per CDR3 protein. Of 310,000 or so distinct CDR3 sequences in the sample, approximately 15% are singletons; the top ten hold around 57%. The sequencing input was blood. These receptors were collected from a woman aged 55-70 years with Graves' ophthalmopathy.

This clonotype has just one count. A read error may explain this, as a much larger clone is one base away. This chain uses TRBV9 with TRBJ1-1; 7 bases map to TRBD1. Trimming cost V 4 bases and J 3 bases; bases outside gene matches: 6. The CDR3 loop spans 14 amino acids. In germline, CDR1 is SGDLS, CDR2 YYNGEE. The CDR3 DNA follows: TGTGCCAGCAGCCTCGGGACAGAAGACACTGAAGCTTTCTTT. As protein: CASSLGTEDTEAFF.

The chain links TRBV12-3 or TRBV12-4 to TRBJ1-1; D is ambiguous. With 4 bases removed from V and 1 base from J, the gap between germline ends came to 10 bases. The CDR3 is 14 amino acids. CDR3 amino acids: CASSWWPRNTEAFF. DNA of the CDR3: TGTGCCAGCAGTTGGTGGCCTAGGAACACTGAAGCTTTCTTT.

The V call is TRBV2, the J call TRBJ2-5; tentative D call: TRBD2 (6 bases). V gave up 5 bases and J gave up 1 base, with 14 bases separating them. Germline V gene lookup returns CDR1 SNHLY and CDR2 FYNNEI. CDR3 length: 15 amino acids. CDR3 in amino acids: CASSLEGLPQETQYF. CDR3 bases: TGTGCCAGCAGTTTGGAGGGCCTCCCCCAAGAGACCCAGTACTTC.

The J gene is TRBJ2-1, the V gene TRBV6-1, with TRBD2 as a possible D gene (6 bases). Germline V lookup: CDR1 MNHNS, CDR2 SASEGT. The CDR3 is 15 amino acids. Trimming stripped 5 bases from V and 6 bases from J, with 17 bases between. The CDR3 DNA reads TGTGCCAGCAGTCCAACCGGGACTCTCCTCAATGAGCAGTTCTTC. Protein sequence: CASSPTGTLLNEQFF.

This clonotype was seen many times. V usage is TRBV28 and J usage is TRBJ2-3, with TRBD2 identical over 10 bases. This CDR3 is 16 amino acids long. Trimming removed 4 bases from V and 2 bases from J; junction bases left unmatched: 6. The germline CDR1 and CDR2 sequences are MDHEN and SYDVKM. This CDR3 is CASSWGSGRATDTQYF. The CDR3 DNA follows: TGTGCCAGCAGTTGGGGAAGCGGGAGGGCCACAGATACGCAGTATTTT.

CDR3 nucleotides: TGTGCCAGCAGCTTAGTCCCGGAGCCAGATACGCAGTATTTT. The encoded protein is CASSLVPEPDTQYF. The chain is built from TRBV7-2 and TRBJ2-3; no reliable D call. Germline V CDR1 and CDR2: SGHTA, FQGNSA. The V gene lost 1 base and the J gene lost 4 bases, with 9 bases spanning the gap. This CDR3 is 14 amino acids long.

The V call is TRBV28, the J call TRBJ1-2, with 7 bases lining up with TRBD1. There are 14 residues in the CDR3. The V segment lost 7 bases and the J segment 4 bases; nucleotides outside the gene matches: 9. In germline, CDR1 is MDHEN, CDR2 SYDVKM. The CDR3 nucleotides read TGTGCCAGCAAAACATACGGGACAGTCTATGGCTACACCTTC. Protein sequence: CASKTYGTVYGYTF.

This clonotype was recorded a few times. J is TRBJ2-1 and V is TRBV5-1, with D unresolved. This CDR3 has 15 residues. V was clipped by 0 bases and J by 0 bases, with 7 bases between them. Germline V gives CDR1 SGHRS, CDR2 YFSETQ. Here the CDR3 DNA reads TGCGCCAGCAGCTTGGGTGGGTTCTCCTACAATGAGCAGTTCTTC. Its translation: CASSLGGFSYNEQFF. Full variable domain (rest looked up from reference TRBV5-1 and TRBJ2-1): KAGVTQTPRYLIKTRGQQVTLSCSPISGHRSVSWYQQTPGQGLQFLFEYFSETQRNKGNFPGRFSGRQFSNSRSEMNVSTLELGDSALYLCASSLGGFSYNEQFFGPGTRLTVL.

This clonotype was seen at least ten times. The chain recombines TRBV28 with TRBJ2-2, with 11 bases aligning to TRBD1. From germline, CDR1 is MDHEN and CDR2 SYDVKM. The V and J ends lost 8 bases and 5 bases, in that order; junction bases with no gene match: 4. This CDR3 contains 14 residues. The CDR3 coding sequence is TGTGCCAGCGGGGGACAGGGGGGAACCGGGGAGCTGTTTTTT. Translated, it gives CASGGQGGTGELFF.

This clonotype has only a few counts. CDR3 sequence (DNA): TGCGCCAGCAGCTCCGCCGACCGATCCTACGAGCAGTACTTC. Translation: CASSSADRSYEQYF. The V and J genes are TRBV5-1 and TRBJ2-7; D not certain. Germline CDR1 is SGHRS and CDR2 is YFSETQ. The CDR3 runs to 14 residues. Trimming left V 3 bases short and J 1 base short, with 11 bases between.

This clonotype was counted a few times. This chain connects TRBV5-1 to TRBJ2-5; D is perhaps TRBD1 or TRBD2 (6 bases each). Per germline, CDR1 SGHRS and CDR2 YFSETQ. The CDR3 totals 19 residues. Trimming took off 3 bases at V and 0 bases at J, with 24 bases between the two ends. CDR3 in DNA: TGCGCCAGCAGCTCCAAAGGGGGGACCCCGGAAACCCACCAAGAGACCCAGTACTTC. Translation gives CASSSKGGTPETHQETQYF.

This clonotype was seen more than once but under ten times. The V and J genes are TRBV3-1 and TRBJ1-6, with TRBD1 as a possible D gene (5 bases). V was cut by 7 bases and J by 10 bases, with 17 bases left in between. The CDR3 loop spans 14 amino acids. Germline CDR1 is LGHDT and CDR2 is YNNKEL (reference sequence). CDR3 sequence: CASTLRARESPLHF. Here the CDR3 DNA reads TGTGCCAGCACCCTAAGAGCCAGGGAGTCACCCCTCCACTTT.

Ten or more counts support this clonotype. The J gene is TRBJ1-1, the V gene TRBV5-1; D unclear. This CDR3 comprises 14 residues. Germline assignment: CDR1 SGHRS and CDR2 YFSETQ. V gave up 1 base and J gave up 3 bases, with 10 bases separating them. CDR3: CASSLSLVDTEAFF. In DNA, the CDR3 is TGCGCCAGCAGCTTGTCTCTTGTGGACACTGAAGCTTTCTTT.

The V call is TRBV7-9, the J call TRBJ1-1; 12 nucleotides agree with TRBD1. Germline V gene sequence: CDR1 SEHNR, CDR2 FQNEAQ (reference sequence). CDR3 length: 14 amino acids. With V trimmed by 7 bases and J by 11 bases, 11 bases remained unmatched. The CDR3 sequence: CASNRPGQGAGAFF. The CDR3 DNA is TGTGCCAGCAACCGCCCGGGACAGGGGGCTGGGGCTTTCTTT.

The rearrangement links TRBV3-1 to TRBJ2-5; 13 nucleotides match TRBD2. The CDR3 consists of 16 residues. V was pared by 1 base and J by 6 bases, with 5 bases of the junction left unmatched. Germline-derived CDR1 and CDR2 are LGHDT and YNNKEL (reference sequence). As DNA, the CDR3 is TGTGCCAGCAGCCAAGCCGGGACTAGCGGGACCCAGACCCAGTACTTC. Amino acid sequence: CASSQAGTSGTQTQYF.

This clonotype was found many times. CDR3 region: CSARWLAGGYEQYF. The CDR3 DNA reads as TGCAGTGCTAGATGGCTAGCGGGAGGCTACGAGCAGTACTTC. The chain couples TRBV20-1 to TRBJ2-7; 11 nucleotides agree with TRBD2. Germline V gene sequence: CDR1 DFQATT, CDR2 SNEGSKA (reference sequence). The CDR3 runs to 14 residues. V was clipped by 2 bases and J by 3 bases; unmatched bases: 3.

This clonotype has a count of ten or more. V and J are TRBV27 and TRBJ2-5; no firm D call. Trimming removed 1 base from V and 4 bases from J, with 7 bases in between. CDR3 size: 13 residues. Germline V lookup: CDR1 MNHEY, CDR2 SMNVEV (reference sequence). CDR3 bases: TGTGCCAGCAGTTTATACTACTCAGAGACCCAGTACTTC. It yields the protein CASSLYYSETQYF.

V is TRBV28 and J is TRBJ2-6, with D possibly called TRBD1 or TRBD2 (5 bases each). The V and J ends lost 4 bases and 0 bases respectively, with 16 bases between them. The CDR3 contains 18 residues. The germline V gene encodes CDR1 MDHEN and CDR2 SYDVKM. The CDR3 sequence: CASSSTWGFYSGANVLTF. CDR3 bases: TGTGCCAGCAGTTCTACCTGGGGGTTCTACTCTGGGGCCAACGTCCTGACTTTC.

This clonotype was recorded at least ten times. This chain links TRBV28 with TRBJ1-1; TRBD1 agrees at 9 bases. The CDR3 runs 17 residues. Trimming took 6 bases from V and 2 from J; bases not matched to a gene: 13. Germline V gives CDR1 MDHEN, CDR2 SYDVKM. DNA of the CDR3: TGTGCCAGCAGGTCGGGAGGACAGGGGAGTCCCAACACTGAAGCTTTCTTT. Residues: CASRSGGQGSPNTEAFF.

The table lists this clonotype with many counts. The chain is built from TRBV4-3 and TRBJ1-1; D perhaps matches TRBD1 (5 bases). V dropped 2 bases and J dropped 4 bases, with 11 bases sitting between them. The CDR3 consists of 14 residues. Germline V gives CDR1 LGHNA, CDR2 YSLEER. In DNA, the CDR3 is TGCGCCAGCAGCCAACTCAGGGTGGGCACTGAAGCTTTCTTT. This encodes CASSQLRVGTEAFF.

This clonotype was found a few times. The chain joins TRBV18 to TRBJ2-1, with D perhaps matching TRBD2 (5 bases). Trimming pared 1 base from V and 6 bases from J, leaving 10 bases between. The CDR3 totals 14 residues. CDR1 KGHSH and CDR2 LQKENI come from the germline V gene. The CDR3 is CASSPREFRNEQFF. The CDR3 DNA sequence: TGTGCCAGCTCACCACGGGAGTTCCGCAATGAGCAGTTCTTC.

This clonotype has ten or more counts. V gene TRBV7-8 combines with J gene TRBJ1-5; D might be TRBD1 (5 bases). The CDR3 is 17 residues long. The V gene lost 0 bases and the J gene lost 1 base, with 13 bases spanning the gap. Germline V CDR1 and CDR2: SGHVS, FQNEAQ. The CDR3 DNA reads as TGTGCCAGCAGCTTAGCGCTCCGGGGCGACAGCAATCAGCCCCAGCATTTT. It specifies CASSLALRGDSNQPQHF.

This clonotype has more than one count but fewer than ten. This chain connects TRBV4-1 to TRBJ1-1, with 9 bases fitting TRBD1. CDR1 MGHRA and CDR2 YSYEKL come from the germline V gene. The CDR3 covers 16 residues. The V and J ends lost 4 bases and 3 bases, in that order; junction bases with no gene match: 9. The CDR3 DNA is TGCGCCAGCAGCCTCCGGGACAGGGTGTTGGACACTGAAGCTTTCTTT. This gives the protein CASSLRDRVLDTEAFF.

This clonotype appeared many times. This chain joins TRBV27 and TRBJ2-7, with 8 bases identical to TRBD1. Per the germline V gene, CDR1 is MNHEY and CDR2 is SMNVEV (reference sequence). V lost 3 bases, J lost 1 base, and 5 bases stayed unmatched. This CDR3 comprises 15 residues. The CDR3 DNA follows: TGTGCCAGCAGTTTCCACGGGACAGGTTCCTACGAGCAGTACTTC. It yields the protein CASSFHGTGSYEQYF.

In its sample, this clonotype was seen many times. The gene calls are TRBV3-1 and TRBJ2-3, with 12 bases that match TRBD2. This CDR3 is built from 16 residues. CDR1 is LGHDT, CDR2 YNNKEL, per germline (reference sequence). J gave up 6 bases and V 1 base, and 5 bases lay outside the gene matches. CDR3 sequence: CASSQGLAGVSDTQYF. The CDR3 DNA reads TGTGCCAGCAGCCAAGGACTAGCGGGAGTAAGTGATACGCAGTATTTT.